This T cell receptor (beta chain) was identified in a study of cytomegalovirus exposure and HLA in healthy donors. Use of 60 Vbeta and 13 Jbeta primers characterized the PCR. Measured with immunoSEQ multiplex PCR; TCRdb has only the in-frame clones, and not every one. This sample's table has tens of thousands of clones. Trimming removed 9 bases from V and 2 bases from J; junction bases left unmatched: 7. Germline CDR1 is LNHDA and CDR2 is SQIVND (reference sequence). The CDR3 is made up of 14 amino acids. The chain employs TRBV19 and TRBJ1-2; 9 nucleotides align to TRBD1. The clonotype comes from a human donor in good health. Sequenced input: PBMCs. CDR3 amino acids: CASRPGTGNYGYTF. CDR3 sequence (DNA): TGTGCCAGCAGACCCGGGACAGGGAACTATGGCTACACCTTC.